The next 5 T cell receptor beta chains were all read from a single sample in a study of T cells after posttransplantation cyclophosphamide. Generated by immunoSEQ multiplex PCR, the TCRdb table keeps only in-frame clones and is missing some. Of about 10,000 clones listed, around 83% were seen once; the top ten hold about 15%. Cyclophosphamide on days +3 and +4 followed busulfan-fludarabine conditioning and a marrow graft. Sequenced here: PBMCs, sampled roughly 1,900 days after a stem cell transplant with posttransplant cyclophosphamide. These receptors all stem from a female patient aged 40-49 years who received an allogeneic stem cell transplant from a related donor, was CMV-positive, and had no GVHD. Part of the T cells may come from the graft donor.

This chain uses TRBV19 with TRBJ1-5, with D unresolved. The CDR3 is 16 residues long. Deletions cut 1 base from V and 5 bases from J, with 15 bases between. Germline V gives CDR1 LNHDA, CDR2 SQIVND (reference sequence). The CDR3 coding sequence is TGTGCCAGTAGTATAGTGGGCAGCGGACCAGATCAGCCCCAGCATTTT. It is translated as CASSIVGSGPDQPQHF. Full variable domain (missing parts from reference TRBV19 and TRBJ1-5): DGGITQSPKYLFRKEGQNVTLSCEQNLNHDAMYWYRQDPGQGLRLIYYSQIVNDFQKGDIAEGYSVSREKKESFPLTVTSAQKNPTAFYLCASSIVGSGPDQPQHFGDGTRLSIL.

This rearrangement joins TRBV5-1 to TRBJ1-1; unclear D gene. The CDR3 length is 14 residues. The germline V and J ends were trimmed by 5 bases and 1 base, with 12 bases remaining between them. Germline V CDR1 and CDR2: SGHRS, YFSETQ. DNA of the CDR3: TGCGCCAGCAGGGTCGCGGCAGCGAACACTGAAGCTTTCTTT. It translates to CASRVAAANTEAFF.

The genes are TRBV27 and TRBJ2-5; 10 bases are a match to TRBD1. CDR3 length equals 14 residues. CDR1 is MNHEY and CDR2 is SMNVEV in the germline V gene (reference sequence). J lost 5 bases, V lost 5 bases, and 5 bases had no gene match. CDR3 sequence: CASSPTGGWETQYF. CDR3 DNA: TGTGCCAGCAGTCCGACAGGGGGCTGGGAGACCCAGTACTTC.

This clone was seen a few times. Here the CDR3 reads CASSQSTSPLHF. The CDR3 region has the DNA TGCGCCAGCAGCCAAAGCACCTCACCCCTCCACTTT. The rearrangement uses TRBV4-1 and TRBJ1-6; D is undetermined. The CDR3 sequence is 12 residues long. Trimming removed 2 bases at V and 10 bases at J, with 6 bases between. Looked up from germline, CDR1 is MGHRA and CDR2 is YSYEKL.

This chain uses TRBV9 with TRBJ2-3; D perhaps matches TRBD2 (5 bases). This CDR3 region has 15 residues. V gave up 4 bases and J gave up 3 bases, with 15 bases separating them. The germline V gene encodes CDR1 SGDLS and CDR2 YYNGEE. The CDR3 region is CASSPPSRLTDTQYF. Here the CDR3 DNA reads TGTGCCAGCAGCCCCCCTAGCAGGCTTACAGATACGCAGTATTTT. The full variable domain, its missing parts supplied by reference TRBV9 and TRBJ2-3, is DSGVTQTPKHLITATGQRVTLRCSPRSGDLSVYWYQQSLDQGLQFLIQYYNGEERAKGNILERFSAQQFPDLHSELNLSSLELGDSALYFCASSPPSRLTDTQYFGPGTRLTVL.